This T cell receptor (beta chain) was captured in a study of cytomegalovirus exposure and HLA in healthy donors. Profiled with immunoSEQ multiplex PCR; TCRdb holds only in-frame clones, not every one. The sample holds around 150,000 clones, around 90% seen once. Trimming took off 2 bases at V and 9 bases at J, with 22 bases between the two ends. CDR3 length: 17 amino acids. Germline V gene sequence: CDR1 MDHEN, CDR2 SYDVKM. The material sequenced was PBMCs. This sequence originates from a man aged 18 to 29 in good health and CMV-seronegative. The V and J genes are TRBV28 and TRBJ2-2; D is perhaps TRBD1 (6 bases). The CDR3 loop is CASSLRFRQARPRELFF. CDR3 nucleotides: TGTGCCAGCAGTTTAAGATTCCGACAGGCCAGACCCCGGGAGCTGTTTTTT.